This TCR beta chain was observed in a study of blood T cell repertoires in COVID-19. The CDR3 sequence is 15 residues long. CDR1 and CDR2 (germline): MDHEN, SYDVKM. V was trimmed by 2 bases and J by 6 bases, leaving 11 bases between them. Only in-frame clones appear in the TCRdb table, and some are missing; sequencing was by immunoSEQ multiplex PCR. The table lists about 200,000 clones, about 86% of them singletons. This chain connects TRBV28 to TRBJ1-6, with a weak D call TRBD1 (6 bases). The specimen sequenced was peripheral blood. The receptor was isolated from a man between 18 and 29 years old with active or convalescent COVID-19. CDR3 sequence: CASSLGGARNSPLHF. The CDR3 DNA follows: TGTGCCAGCAGTTTAGGGGGGGCTCGTAATTCACCCCTCCACTTT.